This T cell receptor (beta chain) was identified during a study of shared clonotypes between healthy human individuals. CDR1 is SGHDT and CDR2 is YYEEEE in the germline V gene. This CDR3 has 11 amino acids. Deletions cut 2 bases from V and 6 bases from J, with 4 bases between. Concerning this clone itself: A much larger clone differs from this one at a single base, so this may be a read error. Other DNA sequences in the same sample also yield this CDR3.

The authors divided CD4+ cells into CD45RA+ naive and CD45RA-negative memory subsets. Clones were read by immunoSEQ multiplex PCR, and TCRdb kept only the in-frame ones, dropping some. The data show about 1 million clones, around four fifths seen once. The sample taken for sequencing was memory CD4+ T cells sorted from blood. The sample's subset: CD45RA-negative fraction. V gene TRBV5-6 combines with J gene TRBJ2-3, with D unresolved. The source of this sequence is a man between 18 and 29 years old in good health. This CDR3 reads CASSFGDTQYF. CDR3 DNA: TGTGCCAGCAGCTTTGGGGATACGCAGTATTTT.